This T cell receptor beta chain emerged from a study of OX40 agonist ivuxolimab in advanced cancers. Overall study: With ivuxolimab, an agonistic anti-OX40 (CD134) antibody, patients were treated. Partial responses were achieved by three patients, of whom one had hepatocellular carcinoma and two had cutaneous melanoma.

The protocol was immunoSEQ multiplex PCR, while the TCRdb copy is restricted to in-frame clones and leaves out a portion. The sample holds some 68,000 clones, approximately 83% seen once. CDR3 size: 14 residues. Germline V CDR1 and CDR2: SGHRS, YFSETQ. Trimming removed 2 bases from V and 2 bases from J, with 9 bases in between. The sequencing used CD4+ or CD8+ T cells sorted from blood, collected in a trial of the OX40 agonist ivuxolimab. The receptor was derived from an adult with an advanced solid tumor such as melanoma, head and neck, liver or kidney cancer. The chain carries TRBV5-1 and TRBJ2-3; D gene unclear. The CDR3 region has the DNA TGCGCCAGCAGCTTTGCGAGATCCACAGATACGCAGTATTTT. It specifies CASSFARSTDTQYF. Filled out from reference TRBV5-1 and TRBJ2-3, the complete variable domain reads KAGVTQTPRYLIKTRGQQVTLSCSPISGHRSVSWYQQTPGQGLQFLFEYFSETQRNKGNFPGRFSGRQFSNSRSEMNVSTLELGDSALYLCASSFARSTDTQYFGPGTRLTVL.